The present entry profiles one TCR beta chain with its context. A few pembrolizumab responders had their TCRs sequenced. These data originate in a study of PD-1 blockade in mismatch repair-deficient tumors. Whole-study context: All were previously treated, progressing patients with 12 mismatch repair-deficient cancer types.

In germline, CDR1 is LGHNA, CDR2 YSLEER. The junction had 6 bases not matched to a gene; V was cut back by 3 bases and J by 3 bases. CDR3 length: 16 amino acids. The table came from immunoSEQ multiplex PCR; TCRdb's copy has only in-frame clones and leaves some out. The repertoire consists of about 66,000 clones, with about 78% occurring once and the leading ten covering 4.5% to 6.5%. This TCR came from an adult with mismatch repair-deficient cancer. This specimen was peripheral blood, taken 2 weeks after starting pembrolizumab. The genes are TRBV4-3 and TRBJ2-1; 9 nucleotides agree with TRBD2. CDR3 residues: CASSQEVLAGYNEQFF. In DNA, the CDR3 is TGCGCCAGCAGCCAGGAAGTACTAGCGGGCTACAATGAGCAGTTCTTC.